Reported below is one TCR beta chain. The entry originates in a study of blood T cell repertoires in COVID-19. Study-level background: Acute and convalescent COVID-19 samples came from the United States, Italy and Spain.

Assay: immunoSEQ multiplex PCR; the TCRdb copy retains only in-frame clones and omits some. This table has 200,000 to 300,000 clones, roughly 80% appearing once. This CDR3 spans 12 amino acids. Germline loops: CDR1 MNHNS, CDR2 SASEGT. V gave up 2 bases and J gave up 4 bases, with 5 bases separating them. The sequence derives from a man aged 60 to 69 with acute or convalescent COVID-19. Sample: peripheral blood. This sequence joins TRBV6-1 and TRBJ2-5; perhaps TRBD1 as D (5 bases). CDR3: CASSEQGETQYF. The CDR3 region has the DNA TGTGCCAGCAGTGAACAGGGAGAGACCCAGTACTTC.